This T cell receptor beta chain came from a study of identical twins. Study findings and constraints: Beta out-of-frame sequences displayed a weaker excess of sharing between twins.

No donor was unhealthy or non-Caucasian. J lost 9 bases, V lost 5 bases, and 6 bases had no gene match. The CDR3 is made up of 13 amino acids. Germline V gene lookup returns CDR1 SGHAT and CDR2 FQDESV (reference sequence). The table lists this clonotype with many counts. Antigen specificity is unknown. TCRdb re-analysed the 5' RACE reads in MiXCR, keeping a single row per CDR3 protein. This sample has around 670,000 distinct CDR3 sequences, with around 6% found just once. The V and J genes are TRBV11-1 and TRBJ1-5; 8 bases are a match to TRBD1. This clonotype was obtained from a man between 18 and 35 years old in good health. The sample comprised naive T cells sorted from blood. The DNA of the CDR3 is TGTGCCAGCAGCGTGGACAGGGTAGGGCCCCAGCATTTT. It encodes CASSVDRVGPQHF.